This TCR beta chain was identified in a study of T cell responses to AZD1222 COVID-19 vaccine. V was pared by 2 bases and J by 3 bases, with 7 bases of the junction left unmatched. Germline CDR1 SGDLS, CDR2 YYNGEE. The CDR3 covers 15 residues. Profiled with immunoSEQ multiplex PCR; TCRdb holds only in-frame clones, not every one. Here the sample spans some 80,000 clones, 85% to 90% being singletons. This clone has just one count. The chain links TRBV9 to TRBJ1-1; TRBD1 aligns across 7 bases. This specimen consisted of peripheral blood, obtained on day 0 of AZD1222 vaccination. This sequence was found in an adult in good health. Here the CDR3 DNA reads TGTGCCAGCAGCGTTGCAGGGGGAGGGTACACTGAAGCTTTCTTT. It encodes CASSVAGGGYTEAFF.